These T cell receptor beta chains were read from a single sample in a study of shared clonotypes between healthy human individuals. Sequencing used immunoSEQ multiplex PCR; TCRdb keeps in-frame clones, though not all of them. The data show over 2 million clones, about 95% seen once. The specimen sequenced was naive CD4+ T cells sorted from blood. These receptors all stem from a young man in good health. Both conserved end residues are part of each CDR3. A D gene is named only where the DNA matches it firmly. The size of a clone is reported for some rows only, either as once, few or many, or as a class for expanded clones.

j_gene,d_gene,v_gene,abundance,CDR3aa,CDR3nt
TRBJ2-7,.,TRBV6-5,once,CASSSGQLDSYEQYF,TGTGCCAGCAGCAGTGGACAGCTAGACTCCTACGAGCAGTACTTC
TRBJ2-7,.,TRBV6-5,.,CATKMDSSSYEQYF,TGTGCCACGAAGATGGACTCAAGCTCCTACGAGCAGTACTTC
TRBJ2-7,TRBD1,TRBV9,.,CASSVDWQGAQEQYF,TGTGCCAGCAGCGTAGACTGGCAGGGGGCTCAGGAGCAGTACTTC
TRBJ2-3,.,TRBV5-1,.,CASSPKRSGDTQYF,TGCGCCAGCAGTCCCAAACGATCTGGAGATACGCAGTATTTT
TRBJ1-5,.,TRBV19,.,CASRQTTIGNQPQHF,TGTGCCAGTAGACAGACAACGATAGGCAATCAGCCCCAGCATTTT
TRBJ2-3,.,TRBV5-1,.,CASSPGTGVTDTQYF,TGCGCCAGCAGCCCCGGGACGGGGGTCACAGATACGCAGTATTTT
TRBJ1-2,.,TRBV19,.,CASSPPDVRNYGYTF,TGTGCCAGTAGCCCCCCAGACGTCCGAAACTATGGCTACACCTTC
TRBJ1-4,.,TRBV2,.,CASSYSDLTNEKLFF,TGTGCCAGCAGTTATTCCGACTTAACTAATGAAAAACTGTTTTTT
TRBJ2-4,.,TRBV6-6,.,CASSSEREF,TGTGCCAGCAGTTCCGAGAGGGAGTTC
TRBJ1-3,TRBD1,TRBV18,.,CASSLDRSGNTIYF,TGTGCCAGCTCACTGGACAGGTCTGGAAACACCATATATTTT
TRBJ2-5,.,TRBV5-1,.,CASTPGLQETQYF,TGCGCCAGCACCCCGGGACTGCAGGAGACCCAGTACTTC
TRBJ2-3,.,TRBV5-1,.,CASLQAVGADTQYF,TGCGCCAGCCTCCAGGCTGTGGGGGCAGATACGCAGTATTTT
TRBJ1-1,TRBD1,TRBV18,.,CASSSGTANTEAFF,TGTGCCAGCTCATCCGGGACAGCCAACACTGAAGCTTTCTTT
TRBJ2-3,TRBD1,TRBV29-1,.,CSVAGGQGMGTTDTQYF,TGCAGCGTTGCTGGGGGACAGGGGATGGGGACCACAGATACGCAGTATTTT
TRBJ1-5,.,TRBV6-1,.,CASSESGSNQPQHF,TGTGCCAGCAGTGAGTCAGGGTCCAATCAGCCCCAGCATTTT
TRBJ1-2,TRBD1,TRBV28,once,CASSLRFRQGARWF,TGTGCCAGCAGTTTGAGATTCCGACAGGGGGCCCGATGGTTC
TRBJ2-7,TRBD2,TRBV6-5,.,CASRQSSGRRDEQYF,TGTGCCAGCAGACAATCTAGCGGTAGAAGAGACGAGCAGTACTTC
TRBJ2-5,.,TRBV5-1,.,CASSLGGAQETQYF,TGCGCCAGCAGCTTGGGCGGGGCACAAGAGACCCAGTACTTC
TRBJ2-1,TRBD1,TRBV13,.,CASSRQGNWDEQFF,TGTGCCAGCAGCCGACAGGGGAATTGGGATGAGCAGTTCTTC
TRBJ2-3,TRBD2,TRBV10-3,few,CAILAGGGTDTQYF,TGTGCCATACTAGCGGGGGGGGGCACAGATACGCAGTATTTT
TRBJ1-6,TRBD1,TRBV5-1,.,CASSSRGGQGAPYNSPLHF,TGCGCCAGCAGCTCTCGAGGGGGACAGGGGGCACCCTATAATTCACCCCTCCACTTT
TRBJ2-7,.,TRBV5-6,.,CASSALGQSYEQYF,TGTGCCAGCAGCGCCCTCGGACAGTCCTACGAGCAGTACTTC
TRBJ1-6,TRBD1,TRBV28,.,CASSLQGAHNSPLHF,TGTGCCAGCAGTTTACAGGGGGCGCACAATTCACCCCTCCACTTT
TRBJ1-2,.,TRBV18,.,CASSPWQNQDYGYTF,TGTGCCAGCTCACCTTGGCAAAATCAGGACTATGGCTACACCTTC
TRBJ1-2,TRBD1,TRBV2,once,CASRREGARGYTF,TGTGCCAGCAGGCGGGAGGGGGCGCGTGGCTACACCTTC
TRBJ1-5,.,TRBV6-1,.,CASRASGFNQPQHF,TGTGCCAGCAGGGCATCGGGGTTCAATCAGCCCCAGCATTTT
TRBJ2-2,.,TRBV30,.,CAWSKLGFPGELFF,TGTGCCTGGAGTAAATTAGGATTCCCCGGGGAGCTGTTTTTT
TRBJ2-1,TRBD1,TRBV9,.,CASSGGTGAVNEQFF,TGTGCCAGCAGCGGGGGGACAGGGGCAGTTAATGAGCAGTTCTTC
TRBJ2-6,TRBD2,TRBV25-1,.,CASSGRKPGANVLTF,TGTGCCAGCAGCGGGAGGAAACCTGGGGCCAACGTCCTGACTTTC
TRBJ1-1,TRBD1,TRBV5-4,.,CASSTDRANTEAFF,TGTGCCAGCAGCACGGACAGGGCTAACACTGAAGCTTTCTTT
TRBJ1-2,TRBD1,TRBV27,.,CASSRAGGTYGYTF,TGTGCCAGCAGTAGGGCAGGGGGGACCTATGGCTACACCTTC
TRBJ2-5,TRBD2,TRBV4-1,.,CASSYRLSGQETQYF,TGCGCCAGCAGCTATAGACTTAGCGGGCAAGAGACCCAGTACTTC